This T cell receptor beta chain is drawn from a study of post-analysis software for immune sequencing data. The study, taken as a whole, reports: Normalized Chao1 diversity was significantly lower in multiple sclerosis patients than in controls. Comparison of patients with controls showed five TRBV segments more frequent in patients, TRBV5-6, TRBV5-1 and TRBV20-1 among them.

With regard to this clonotype: Antigen unknown.

Each TCR beta cDNA library carried unique molecular identifiers. TCRdb called the PCR reads again in MiXCR, with one record for every CDR3 protein. The sample includes around 440,000 distinct CDR3 sequences, 45% of them seen just once. Germline lookup yields CDR1 SGHRS and CDR2 YFSETQ. Trimming took 6 bases from V and 1 from J, leaving 11 bases between them. The CDR3 has 15 residues. Specimen: blood. The TCR comes from a girl aged 10 to 17 with multiple sclerosis. The chain recombines TRBV5-1 with TRBJ2-6, with D maybe TRBD2 (5 bases). CDR3 loop: CASNSGSSGANVLTF. The CDR3, as DNA: TGCGCCAGCAACTCGGGATCGTCTGGGGCCAACGTCCTGACTTTC.